Listed below are T cell receptor beta chains from one sample, sequenced in a study of Tregs in tolerant kidney transplant recipients. The assay was immunoSEQ multiplex PCR, and TCRdb's table has in-frame clones only and misses some. The sample shows 15,000 to 17,000 clones, approximately 94% of them seen only once. The specimen was CD8+ T cells from blood. Source of these receptors: a human donor in good health. Both conserved end residues are trimmed from each CDR3. The order of the fields is CDR3 length, V gene, J gene, CDR3 protein.

CDR3 length: 13
V gene: TRBV7-3
J gene: TRBJ1-1
CDR3 protein: ASSLNPGTNTEAF

CDR3 length: 16
V gene: TRBV7-6
J gene: TRBJ2-1
CDR3 protein: ASSLGTSGPGALDEQF

CDR3 length: 11
V gene: TRBV19
J gene: TRBJ2-1
CDR3 protein: ASSSSGGNEQF

CDR3 length: 13
V gene: TRBV7-9
J gene: TRBJ1-2
CDR3 protein: ASSLTSERLYGYT

CDR3 length: 15
V gene: TRBV5-6
J gene: TRBJ2-3
CDR3 protein: ASRLGGAGVITDTQY

CDR3 length: 9
V gene: TRBV20-1
J gene: TRBJ1-2
CDR3 protein: SASRLYGYT

CDR3 length: 12
V gene: TRBV7-9
J gene: TRBJ2-7
CDR3 protein: ASSFSGTSYEQY

CDR3 length: 11
V gene: TRBV29-1
J gene: TRBJ1-1
CDR3 protein: SVEGGGSPEAF

CDR3 length: 13
V gene: TRBV7-6
J gene: TRBJ2-1
CDR3 protein: ASSLSQRGGNEQF

CDR3 length: 11
V gene: TRBV19
J gene: TRBJ1-6
CDR3 protein: ASKASGNSPLH

CDR3 length: 15
V gene: TRBV5-6
J gene: TRBJ2-7
CDR3 protein: ASSPDRREGPGYEQY

CDR3 length: 16
V gene: TRBV27
J gene: TRBJ2-7
CDR3 protein: ASSLGGSLGGSASEQY

CDR3 length: 13
V gene: TRBV4-3
J gene: TRBJ1-2
CDR3 protein: ASSLSKEPGYGYT

CDR3 length: 12
V gene: TRBV11-1
J gene: TRBJ1-5
CDR3 protein: ASTPERGLQPQH

CDR3 length: 19
V gene: TRBV19
J gene: TRBJ2-2
CDR3 protein: ASSIVRLGDSATSPTGELF

CDR3 length: 14
V gene: TRBV27
J gene: TRBJ2-1
CDR3 protein: ASSSPTGSYRNEQF

CDR3 length: 13
V gene: TRBV12-5
J gene: TRBJ2-3
CDR3 protein: ASGLYGRTTDTQY

CDR3 length: 12
V gene: TRBV27
J gene: TRBJ2-7
CDR3 protein: ASSSEPRTYEQY

CDR3 length: 16
V gene: TRBV15
J gene: TRBJ2-1
CDR3 protein: ATSRDRRAGLTYNEQF

CDR3 length: 13
V gene: TRBV7-2
J gene: TRBJ1-2
CDR3 protein: ASSLVPRTGYGYT

CDR3 length: 13
V gene: TRBV27
J gene: TRBJ2-1
CDR3 protein: ASTGRGAMGNEQF

CDR3 length: 13
V gene: TRBV6-5
J gene: TRBJ2-3
CDR3 protein: ASSYSGGNTDTQY

CDR3 length: 14
V gene: TRBV25-1
J gene: TRBJ1-1
CDR3 protein: ASDQRLQGNFPEAF

CDR3 length: 12
V gene: TRBV5-1
J gene: TRBJ1-1
CDR3 protein: ASQLRTGSPEAF

CDR3 length: 14
V gene: TRBV5-1
J gene: TRBJ1-4
CDR3 protein: ASSLSLGTGSEKLF

CDR3 length: 10
V gene: TRBV29-1
J gene: TRBJ1-1
CDR3 protein: SVVYVNTEAF

CDR3 length: 14
V gene: TRBV4-3
J gene: TRBJ2-1
CDR3 protein: ASSLQTFGSVDEQF

CDR3 length: 9
V gene: TRBV7-6
J gene: TRBJ2-3
CDR3 protein: ASSSDNTQY

CDR3 length: 13
V gene: TRBV6-5
J gene: TRBJ1-5
CDR3 protein: ASSYGTGHNQPQH

CDR3 length: 13
V gene: TRBV13
J gene: TRBJ2-7
CDR3 protein: ASSFAGTGSYEQY

CDR3 length: 12
V gene: TRBV7-9
J gene: TRBJ1-5
CDR3 protein: ASSLGFSNQPQH

CDR3 length: 12
V gene: TRBV15
J gene: TRBJ2-4
CDR3 protein: ATSRAGGINIQY

CDR3 length: 12
V gene: TRBV4-1
J gene: TRBJ2-7
CDR3 protein: ASSRIAASYEQY

CDR3 length: 13
V gene: TRBV11-3
J gene: TRBJ1-6
CDR3 protein: ASSLLVGANSPLH

CDR3 length: 15
V gene: TRBV4-1
J gene: TRBJ2-3
CDR3 protein: ASSQEHRDGQGDTQY

CDR3 length: 15
V gene: TRBV5-4
J gene: TRBJ2-5
CDR3 protein: ASSLIPGQGGGETQY

CDR3 length: 13
V gene: TRBV9
J gene: TRBJ2-1
CDR3 protein: ASSKEPGSYNEQF

CDR3 length: 13
V gene: TRBV4-2
J gene: TRBJ2-7
CDR3 protein: ASSQAASETYEQY

CDR3 length: 12
V gene: TRBV25-1
J gene: TRBJ1-1
CDR3 protein: ASLPDRLNTEAF

CDR3 length: 14
V gene: TRBV7-9
J gene: TRBJ2-7
CDR3 protein: ASSLDLGQRKNEQY

CDR3 length: 11
V gene: TRBV7-6
J gene: TRBJ1-2
CDR3 protein: ASSETDLYGYT

CDR3 length: 13
V gene: TRBV6-5
J gene: TRBJ2-3
CDR3 protein: ASSYEGQGLDTQY

CDR3 length: 13
V gene: TRBV18
J gene: TRBJ1-2
CDR3 protein: ASSRGQDAAYGYT

CDR3 length: 11
V gene: TRBV7-2
J gene: TRBJ1-1
CDR3 protein: ASSPTGDTEAF

CDR3 length: 13
V gene: TRBV28
J gene: TRBJ2-7
CDR3 protein: ASSRPGDVTYEQY

CDR3 length: 11
V gene: TRBV28
J gene: TRBJ1-1
CDR3 protein: ASTLYVNTEAF

CDR3 length: 12
V gene: TRBV7-6
J gene: TRBJ2-7
CDR3 protein: ASSLSQGGREQY

CDR3 length: 13
V gene: TRBV14
J gene: TRBJ2-7
CDR3 protein: ASSAWGGQADEQY

CDR3 length: 10
V gene: TRBV9
J gene: TRBJ2-2
CDR3 protein: ASSVVGGELF

CDR3 length: 15
V gene: TRBV13
J gene: TRBJ2-2
CDR3 protein: ASSTRLAGTNTGELF

CDR3 length: 11
V gene: TRBV7-9
J gene: TRBJ2-1
CDR3 protein: AGVEGSYNEQF

CDR3 length: 13
V gene: TRBV6-1
J gene: TRBJ1-1
CDR3 protein: ASSWVSDRDTEAF

CDR3 length: 12
V gene: TRBV5-1
J gene: TRBJ2-7
CDR3 protein: ASSNPGNSYEQY

CDR3 length: 11
V gene: TRBV14
J gene: TRBJ2-7
CDR3 protein: ASRALSSYEQY

CDR3 length: 13
V gene: TRBV10-1
J gene: TRBJ2-3
CDR3 protein: ASSACQGRGDTQY